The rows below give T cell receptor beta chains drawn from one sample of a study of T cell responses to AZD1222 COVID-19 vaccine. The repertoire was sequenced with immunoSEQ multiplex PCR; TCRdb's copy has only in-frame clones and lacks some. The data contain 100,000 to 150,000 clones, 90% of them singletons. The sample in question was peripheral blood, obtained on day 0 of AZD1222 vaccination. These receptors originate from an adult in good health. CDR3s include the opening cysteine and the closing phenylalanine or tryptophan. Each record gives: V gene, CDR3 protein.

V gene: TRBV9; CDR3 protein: CASLRVTEAFF
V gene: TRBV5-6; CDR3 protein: CASDVWGPYNEQFF
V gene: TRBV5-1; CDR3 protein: CASSPDRVRNTEAFF
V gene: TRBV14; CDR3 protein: CASSPTNSGQPQHF
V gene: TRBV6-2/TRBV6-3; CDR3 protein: CASSYSSGGVLSPLHF
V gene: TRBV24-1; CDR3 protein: CATSDLTSGDQETQYF
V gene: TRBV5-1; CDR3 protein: CASSRTRGGANTGELFF
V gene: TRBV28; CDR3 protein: CASSQQGPLQETQYF
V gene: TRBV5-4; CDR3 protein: CASTRRAASYNEQFF
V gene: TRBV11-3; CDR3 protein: CASSSGAREAQYF
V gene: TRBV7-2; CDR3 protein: CASSFPGRLGYGYTF
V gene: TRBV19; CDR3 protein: CASSTRPYGYTF
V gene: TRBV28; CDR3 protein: CASTKGGLADPPGELFF
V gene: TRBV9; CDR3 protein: CASSVHQGMRSGANVLTF
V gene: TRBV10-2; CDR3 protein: CASSAGGSNEQFF
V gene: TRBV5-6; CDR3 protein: CASSLLEGPDLFF
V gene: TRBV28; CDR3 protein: CASNLGVWGGTEAFF
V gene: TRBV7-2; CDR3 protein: CASSLNGGAEQFF
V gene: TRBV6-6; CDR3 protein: CASSYPWSQETQYF
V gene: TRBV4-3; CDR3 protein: CASSQYPPRASYNEQFF
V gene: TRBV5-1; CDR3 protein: CASSLEQAEEQYF
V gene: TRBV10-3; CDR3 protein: CAIRGASGGNSEQFF
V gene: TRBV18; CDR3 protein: CASSRRQESPRFF